This T cell receptor (beta chain) was profiled in a study of control samples from healthy donors and cancer patients. Germline CDR1 SGHRS, CDR2 YFSETQ. The CDR3 consists of 19 residues. The junction had 19 bases not matched to a gene; V was cut back by 4 bases and J by 7 bases. Profiling relied on immunoSEQ multiplex PCR, and the TCRdb table lists in-frame clones only, not all of them. Found here are approximately 60,000 clones, approximately 90% of them singletons; the top ten hold 0.95% to 1.5%. This clone was seen only once. The V gene is TRBV5-1, the J gene TRBJ2-5; 13 bases are shared with TRBD2. The receptor was isolated from a woman aged 45 to 65 with colorectal cancer. The sequenced material came from PBMCs. CDR3: CASSTTTSGRIGGKRTQYF. Here the CDR3 DNA reads TGCGCCAGCAGCACGACGACTAGCGGGAGGATAGGGGGGAAGAGGACCCAGTACTTC. Supplemented by reference TRBV5-1 and TRBJ2-5, the full variable domain reads KAGVTQTPRYLIKTRGQQVTLSCSPISGHRSVSWYQQTPGQGLQFLFEYFSETQRNKGNFPGRFSGRQFSNSRSEMNVSTLELGDSALYLCASSTTTSGRIGGKRTQYFGPGTRLLVL.